These T cell receptor beta chains were read from a single sample in a study of shared clonotypes between healthy human individuals. Here immunoSEQ multiplex PCR was the method, and the copy in TCRdb shows in-frame clones only, minus some. The table lists about 1,900,000 clones, around 96% of them singletons. The specimen sequenced was naive CD8+ T cells sorted from blood. The source is a man aged 18 to 29 in good health. The CDR3 runs from the conserved cysteine through the conserved F or W. A D gene is named only where the DNA matches it firmly. Size is stated for part of the rows, as once, few or many counts, or as a class when the clone is expanded.

TRBJ2-7	TRBV2	TRBD2	-	TGTGCCAGCAGTGAATCTAGCGGGACTAGCGGCCGTAACCCCTACGAGCAGTACTTC	CASSESSGTSGRNPYEQYF
TRBJ2-7	TRBV27	TRBD1	once	TGTGCCAGCAGTTTATGGGGACAGGAGAGCGAGCAGTACTTC	CASSLWGQESEQYF
TRBJ2-1	TRBV27	TRBD2	-	TGTGCCAGCAGCCTTCTAACTAGCGGGGGGGCCGGTGAGCAGTTCTTC	CASSLLTSGGAGEQFF
TRBJ2-5	TRBV27	TRBD1	-	TGTGCCAGCAGTTTAGGGGAGGGGACAGGGTACCCCCAAGAGACCCAGTACTTC	CASSLGEGTGYPQETQYF
TRBJ1-6	TRBV28	TRBD1	-	TGTGCCAGCAGTTTAGAGGACAGGTCTGAGTCACCCCTCCACTTT	CASSLEDRSESPLHF
TRBJ2-1	TRBV27	-	-	TGTGCCAGCAGTTTCTCAGCCTTGAGCTCCTACAATGAGCAGTTCTTC	CASSFSALSSYNEQFF
TRBJ2-5	TRBV9	-	-	TGTGCCAGCAGTAAATACGGGGGACAACAAGAGACCCAGTACTTC	CASSKYGGQQETQYF
TRBJ2-1	TRBV6-5	-	-	TGTGCCAGCAGTTACTCGAATGCGGGTGAGCAGTTCTTC	CASSYSNAGEQFF
TRBJ1-2	TRBV4-3	-	-	TGCGCCAGCAGCTTGGATAACTATGGCTACACCTTC	CASSLDNYGYTF
TRBJ1-1	TRBV6-5	-	-	TGTGCCAGCAGTTACTCGAAATGGGGGAAGAACACTGAAGCTTTCTTT	CASSYSKWGKNTEAFF
TRBJ2-5	TRBV9	-	-	TGTGCCAGCAGCGTAGGTAGGGCCCAACAGACCCAGTACTTC	CASSVGRAQQTQYF
TRBJ2-7	TRBV29-1	-	-	TGCAGCGTTGAAATTATAAACGAGCAGTACTTC	CSVEIINEQYF
TRBJ1-1	TRBV27	TRBD1	-	TGTGCCAGCAGCCCAGGGGGCGTTGGTATCACTGAAGCTTTCTTT	CASSPGGVGITEAFF
TRBJ2-1	TRBV6-1	-	-	TGTGCCAGCAGTACATTTGACACCCACAATGAGCAGTTCTTC	CASSTFDTHNEQFF
TRBJ1-1	TRBV6-6	-	-	TGTGCCAGCAGTTACGGGGGCTGGGCTTTCTTT	CASSYGGWAFF
TRBJ2-7	TRBV4-1	-	-	TGCGCCAGCAGCCGGTCGGTGGGTCTCGACGAGCAGTACTTC	CASSRSVGLDEQYF
TRBJ2-3	TRBV10-3	-	-	TGTGCCACCTCTAGCGAGCCTAGCACAGATACGCAGTATTTT	CATSSEPSTDTQYF
TRBJ2-7	TRBV6-5	-	few	TGTGCCAGCAGTTACCCGGGTTCCGAGCAGTACTTC	CASSYPGSEQYF
TRBJ1-1	TRBV6-5	TRBD1	once	TGTGCTGTAGGGACAGTTGAAGCTTTCTTT	CAVGTVEAFF
TRBJ2-2	TRBV2	TRBD1	-	TGTGCCAGCAGTGAATTTCCCACAGGGGGCACCGGGGAGCTGTTTTTT	CASSEFPTGGTGELFF
TRBJ2-3	TRBV9	TRBD2	-	TGTGCCAGCAGCGTAGCGGGTAGCGGGGGAACAGATACGCAGTATTTT	CASSVAGSGGTDTQYF
TRBJ2-7	TRBV11-2	-	once	TGTGCCAGCAGCTTAGACCCGTGGGGCCTTAGCTCCTACGAGCAGTACTTC	CASSLDPWGLSSYEQYF
TRBJ2-7	TRBV27	TRBD1	-	TGTGCCAGCAGTTTATCACCCGGGACAGGGTTCTACGAGCAGTACTTC	CASSLSPGTGFYEQYF
TRBJ1-2	TRBV7-9	TRBD1	-	TGTGCCAGCAGCTCCGGGGACAGCTATGGCTACACCTTC	CASSSGDSYGYTF
TRBJ2-5	TRBV10-3	-	-	TGTGCCATCAGTGAGTTCAGAGTACCGCCTGAAGAGACCCAGTACTTC	CAISEFRVPPEETQYF